The 28 T cell receptor beta chains below come from one sample, sequenced in a study of blood T cell repertoires in COVID-19. Clones were sequenced by immunoSEQ multiplex PCR, and TCRdb holds only the in-frame ones, with some missing. Of roughly 180,000 clones in the sample, approximately 77% were seen once. The source material was PBMCs or T cells enriched from blood (not recorded which). The receptors were sampled from a man aged 55 to 70 who had recovered from COVID-19.

This clone has at least ten counts. This chain uses TRBV6-5 with TRBJ2-2, with a weak D call TRBD1 (5 bases). The CDR3 is made up of 14 amino acids. Germline V gene data show CDR1 as MNHEY and CDR2 as SVGAGI. Trimming removed 6 bases from V and 3 bases from J, with 11 bases in between. DNA for the CDR3: TGTGCCAGCAGGCTTGTACAGGACACCGGGGAGCTGTTTTTT. This translates into CASRLVQDTGELFF.

The chain uses TRBV10-3 and TRBJ2-1, with 12 bases matching TRBD1. This CDR3 has 15 amino acids. V was pared by 6 bases and J by 8 bases, with 8 bases of the junction left unmatched. Germline loops: CDR1 ENHRY, CDR2 SYGVKD. Here the CDR3 DNA reads TGTGCCATCAGAACCGGGACAGGGGGCACCGATGAGCAGTTCTTC. It yields the protein CAIRTGTGGTDEQFF.

This chain joins TRBV7-2 and TRBJ2-7; the match to TRBD2 covers 7 bases. The V gene end was trimmed by 4 bases and the J gene end by 3 bases; junction bases not matched to a gene: 9. Germline loops: CDR1 SGHTA, CDR2 FQGNSA. The CDR3 has 15 residues. The CDR3 loop reads CASSSGGGSIYEQYF. The CDR3, as DNA: TGTGCCAGCAGCTCGGGGGGAGGGAGCATCTACGAGCAGTACTTC. Supplemented by reference TRBV7-2 and TRBJ2-7, the full variable domain reads GAGVSQSPSNKVTEKGKDVELRCDPISGHTALYWYRQSLGQGLEFLIYFQGNSAPDKSGLPSDRFSAERTGGSVSTLTIQRTQQEDSAVYLCASSSGGGSIYEQYFGPGTRLTVT.

V and J are TRBV5-4 and TRBJ2-5; a weak D match, TRBD1 (5 bases). The CDR3 totals 15 residues. With 4 bases removed from V and 1 base from J, the gap between germline ends came to 14 bases. Per the germline V gene, CDR1 is SGHNT and CDR2 is YYREEE (reference sequence). CDR3: CASSDRGRLQETQYF. CDR3 sequence (DNA): TGTGCCAGCAGCGACAGAGGTAGGCTCCAAGAGACCCAGTACTTC.

The chain is built from TRBV6-5 and TRBJ2-1, with D tentatively TRBD2 (6 bases). This CDR3 comprises 15 residues. Trimming stripped 6 bases from V and 5 bases from J, with 17 bases between. CDR1 and CDR2 (germline): MNHEY, SVGAGI. CDR3 sequence: CASRPRRTTDNEQFF. The CDR3, as DNA: TGTGCCAGCAGACCACGGAGGACTACCGACAATGAGCAGTTCTTC.

This sequence joins TRBV10-3 and TRBJ2-3; possibly TRBD2 for D (6 bases). Germline V gives CDR1 ENHRY, CDR2 SYGVKD. The V gene lost 9 bases and the J gene lost 2 bases, with 6 bases spanning the gap. The length of the CDR3 is 11 residues. The CDR3 region has the DNA TGTGCCATGGGACTCACAGATACGCAGTATTTT. It codes for CAMGLTDTQYF.

This chain links TRBV3-1 (or the pseudogene TRBV3-2) with TRBJ2-2, with D maybe TRBD2 (6 bases). The CDR3 runs 14 residues. Germline-derived CDR1 and CDR2 are LGHDT and YNNKEL (reference sequence). Trimming removed 6 bases at V and 6 bases at J, with 14 bases between. Written as DNA, the CDR3 is TGTGCCAGCAGAGGACGGGAGATGTCCGGGGAGCTGTTTTTT. Residues: CASRGREMSGELFF.

This sequence joins TRBV2 and TRBJ1-4, with 7 positions matching TRBD1. The CDR3 covers 22 residues. CDR1 SNHLY and CDR2 FYNNEI come from the germline V gene. V lost 6 bases and J lost 0; bases outside the gene matches: 25. Here the CDR3 DNA reads TGTGCCAGCAGCCCCCAAATGGCGACAGGCAGGGGGGAGAATCCAACTAATGAAAAACTGTTTTTT. Translated: CASSPQMATGRGENPTNEKLFF.

This clone was seen only once. The V and J genes are TRBV7-9 and TRBJ1-4; 10 bases map to TRBD1. Germline CDR1 is SEHNR and CDR2 is FQNEAQ (reference sequence). The CDR3 sequence is 16 residues long. V gave up 3 bases and J gave up 8 bases; unmatched junction bases: 9. CDR3 in amino acids: CASSLATGGAREKLFF. CDR3 in DNA: TGTGCCAGCAGCTTGGCGACAGGGGGCGCGAGGGAAAAACTGTTTTTT.

This clone has more than one count but fewer than ten. This CDR3 is also generated by other DNA sequences in the sample. The genes are TRBV7-8 and TRBJ2-7; the D gene is possibly TRBD2 (6 bases). Germline-derived CDR1 and CDR2 are SGHVS and FQNEAQ. Trimming pared 0 bases from V and 2 bases from J, leaving 8 bases between. The CDR3 length is 14 residues. CDR3 amino acids: CASSLAGGTYEQYF. The CDR3 DNA is TGTGCCAGCAGCTTAGCAGGAGGGACCTACGAGCAGTACTTC.

This clone appeared a single time. The chain joins TRBV19 to TRBJ2-7; D gene unclear. The CDR3 is 12 amino acids. Trimming removed 6 bases from V and 5 bases from J, with 11 bases in between. Germline V gene lookup returns CDR1 LNHDA and CDR2 SQIVND (reference sequence). CDR3: CASSAGLHEQYF. The CDR3 coding sequence is TGTGCCAGTAGCGCAGGTCTGCACGAGCAGTACTTC.

The chain carries TRBV6-5 and TRBJ2-1; D is ambiguous. The germline gives CDR1 MNHEY, CDR2 SVGAGI. The CDR3 loop spans 16 amino acids. V shed 4 bases and J shed 0 bases, with 13 bases lying between them. The CDR3, as DNA: TGTGCCAGCAGTTCCTCACCGATTAGCTCCTACAATGAGCAGTTCTTC. Its protein is CASSSSPISSYNEQFF.

This sequence joins TRBV7-2 and TRBJ2-7, with 8 bases lining up with TRBD2. Germline V lookup: CDR1 SGHTA, CDR2 FQGNSA. J lost 3 bases, V lost 0 bases, and 1 base had no gene match. The CDR3 has 14 amino acids. The CDR3 DNA sequence: TGTGCCAGCAGCTTAGCGAGCGGGAGCTACGAGCAGTACTTC. Protein product: CASSLASGSYEQYF.

The count of this clone is one. The genes are TRBV6-5 and TRBJ1-2; D is ambiguous. The V gene's germline CDR1 is MNHEY and CDR2 SVGAGI. There are 13 residues in the CDR3. Trimming removed 5 bases from V and 3 bases from J, with 10 bases in between. The CDR3 nucleotides are TGTGCCAGCAGTCCCAGGATTGACTATGGCTACACCTTC. Protein: CASSPRIDYGYTF.

The chain uses TRBV2 and TRBJ1-1; D perhaps matches TRBD1 (6 bases). This CDR3 has 13 amino acids. The ends were cut back, 5 bases at V and 5 bases at J, with 12 bases in the middle. CDR1 SNHLY and CDR2 FYNNEI come from the germline V gene. The CDR3 region has the DNA TGTGCCAGCAGTATTGGACAGCAAACTGAAGCTTTCTTT. This codes for CASSIGQQTEAFF.

Of note for this clone: An end of the junction does not agree with germline; a read error may underlie this. The chain employs TRBV5-1 and TRBJ2-7; D call uncertain. Germline CDR1 is SGHRS and CDR2 is YFSETQ. The CDR3 totals 13 residues. The CDR3, as DNA: TGCGCCAGCAGCTTCTACTCGTCCTCCGAGCAGTACTTC. This encodes CASSFYSSSEQYF.

This clone showed up many times. CDR3 in amino acids: CATSRARGGANVLTF. CDR3 DNA: TGTGCCACCAGCAGAGCCAGGGGTGGGGCCAACGTCCTGACTTTC. The chain uses TRBV15 and TRBJ2-6; D might be TRBD1 (6 bases). The germline gives CDR1 LNHNV, CDR2 YYDKDF (reference sequence). The CDR3 extends over 15 amino acids. V was shortened by 1 base and J by 3 bases, with 7 bases between the two germline ends.

This chain connects TRBV7-2 to TRBJ1-4; no clear D. V lost 2 bases and J lost 8, with 18 bases in between. This CDR3 has 16 residues. From germline, CDR1 is SGHTA and CDR2 FQGNSA. CDR3 residues: CASSLNPTRGSEKLFF. The DNA for the CDR3 is TGTGCCAGCAGCTTAAATCCTACCCGAGGCAGCGAAAAACTGTTTTTT.

The chain couples TRBV5-1 to TRBJ2-2, with 8 positions matching TRBD1. Germline values: CDR1 SGHRS, CDR2 YFSETQ. This CDR3 is 22 amino acids long. J was trimmed by 3 bases and V by 2 bases; bases with no gene match: 24. CDR3 loop: CASSFVSPGQALGRRYTGELFF. DNA of the CDR3: TGCGCCAGCAGCTTTGTTTCTCCGGGACAGGCTTTAGGCCGTCGGTACACCGGGGAGCTGTTTTTT.

V usage is TRBV7-9 and J usage is TRBJ2-5; 9 bases map to TRBD2. Germline V lookup: CDR1 SEHNR, CDR2 FQNEAQ (reference sequence). This CDR3 is built from 14 residues. The V segment lost 5 bases and the J segment 5 bases; nucleotides outside the gene matches: 6. In nucleotides, the CDR3 is TGTGCCAGCAGCCTACTAGCGGGTGGGGAGACCCAGTACTTC. Protein: CASSLLAGGETQYF.

This clone was seen at least ten times. V gene TRBV10-2 combines with J gene TRBJ2-5; D is unclear. The germline gives CDR1 WSHSY, CDR2 SAAADI. CDR3 size: 12 residues. Trimming stripped 6 bases from V and 6 bases from J, with 11 bases between. Here the CDR3 reads CASRDLWQTQYF. DNA of the CDR3: TGCGCCAGCAGAGATCTCTGGCAGACCCAGTACTTC.

CDR3 amino acids: CAIMGASGGFSYNEQFF. The CDR3 coding sequence is TGTGCCATCATGGGTGCTAGCGGGGGGTTTAGCTACAATGAGCAGTTCTTC. The chain combines TRBV2 with TRBJ2-1; 11 bases fit TRBD2. Trimming cost V 10 bases and J 3 bases; bases outside gene matches: 14. Looked up from germline, CDR1 is SNHLY and CDR2 is FYNNEI. This CDR3 comprises 17 residues.

J is TRBJ1-4 and V is TRBV3-1 (or the pseudogene TRBV3-2); no reliable D call. With 2 bases removed from V and 4 bases from J, the gap between germline ends came to 17 bases. The germline V gene has CDR1 LGHDT and CDR2 YNNKEL (reference sequence). The CDR3 covers 17 residues. As DNA, the CDR3 is TGTGCCAGCAGCCAAACGGGTCGTGGCGGTGGTAATGAAAAACTGTTTTTT. This codes for CASSQTGRGGGNEKLFF.

The V and J genes are TRBV6-5 and TRBJ1-2, with D unresolved. Germline V lookup: CDR1 MNHEY, CDR2 SVGAGI. The ends were cut back, 9 bases at V and 3 bases at J, with 17 bases in the middle. This CDR3 spans 14 amino acids. CDR3 amino acids: CASHLIPGDYGYTF. CDR3 nucleotide sequence: TGTGCCAGTCATCTGATTCCCGGGGACTATGGCTACACCTTC.

The chain has TRBV10-3 and TRBJ2-7; D not certain. CDR3 length: 14 amino acids. The germline V gene has CDR1 ENHRY and CDR2 SYGVKD. Trimming removed 4 bases from V and 1 base from J, with 11 bases in between. CDR3: CAISGTVSSYEQYF. The CDR3 DNA reads TGTGCCATCAGTGGAACGGTCTCATCCTACGAGCAGTACTTC.

The chain has TRBV7-9 and TRBJ1-1, with 10 bases lining up with TRBD1. The ends lost 4 bases at V and 4 bases at J; junction bases unmatched: 3. The CDR3 loop spans 14 amino acids. Germline CDR1 SEHNR, CDR2 FQNEAQ (reference sequence). The CDR3 protein is CASSSRTGGTEAFF. DNA for the CDR3: TGTGCCAGCAGCTCGAGGACAGGGGGCACTGAAGCTTTCTTT.

This clone was picked up a small number of times. This chain links TRBV4-1 with TRBJ2-7; 12 bases fit TRBD2. Germline V CDR1 and CDR2: MGHRA, YSYEKL. The CDR3 covers 15 residues. J lost 4 bases, V lost 2 bases, and 3 bases had no gene match. The CDR3 spells CASSQTSGGPYEQYF. DNA for the CDR3: TGCGCCAGCAGCCAAACTAGCGGGGGGCCATACGAGCAGTACTTC.

The J gene is TRBJ1-1, the V gene TRBV28; D is ambiguous. Germline CDR1 and CDR2: MDHEN and SYDVKM. Trimming took off 4 bases at V and 4 bases at J, with 13 bases between the two ends. The CDR3 consists of 14 residues. The CDR3 here is CASSSTSRGTEAFF. DNA of the CDR3: TGTGCCAGCAGTTCTACGAGTCGTGGCACTGAAGCTTTCTTT. Full variable domain (remainder filled in from reference TRBV28 and TRBJ1-1): DVKVTQSSRYLVKRTGEKVFLECVQDMDHENMFWYRQDPGLGLRLIYFSYDVKMKEKGDIPEGYSVSREKKERFSLILESASTNQTSMYLCASSSTSRGTEAFFGQGTRLTVV.